Detailed here is one T cell receptor beta chain. It has no known antigen specificity. Per-base quality was not reported, and no clone a single base away is much larger than it. These data come from a study of Ad26.COV2.S vaccination and SARS-CoV-2 variants (dated by TCRdb to about 2021). Background on the whole study: Vaccine-arm donors were drawn from COV1001, a multicentre, randomized, double-blind, placebo-controlled phase I-IIa trial of Ad26.COV2.S in healthy adults. Dosing of Ad26.COV2.S was intramuscular, at either 5x10^10 or 1x10^11 viral particles, delivered as one shot or as two shots spaced 56 days apart. TCRbeta repertoire sequencing served as the tool for gauging how specific and how broad the SARS-CoV-2-reactive T cell receptors were following Ad26.COV2.S vaccination. The TCR-sequenced set comprised approximately 32 samples: some 20 Ad26.COV2.S vaccine recipients, 5 placebo recipients and 8 SARS-CoV-2 convalescent individuals. Trial participants were randomized into five groups of five: low-dose or high-dose Ad26.COV2.S given once or twice, or placebo on both occasions. Investigators did not know the trial group allocation while performing experiments and assessing outcomes. The investigation overall reported the following: Non-spike TCR breadth was comparable between vaccine and placebo recipients, consistent with the vaccine containing only spike. Spike-specific TCR breadth was higher in Ad26.COV2.S recipients than in placebo recipients (P = 0.0014). The study was not powered to compare responses between vaccine doses or regimens. The authors noted that total T cell responses may have been underestimated by the TCR breadth and depth analyses. After vaccination, spike-specific CD8+ and CD4+ T cell responses were reported to show substantial breadth.

This specimen's treatment or condition label, per the study, means: roughly 20 received Ad26.COV2.S at low or high dose, single or two shots; 5 received placebo; per-sample allocation not given. Repertoires of vaccine and placebo recipients were sequenced from samples collected on day 63 after the first injection. In Cohort 1b, around 25 adults aged 18-55 years were enrolled at a single site in Boston, USA, between 29 July and 7 August 2020. Ad26.COV2.S was a replication-incompetent adenovirus type 26 vector that expressed a prefusion-stabilized SARS-CoV-2 spike protein derived from the original Wuhan strain. Looking up the germline V gene yields CDR1 LGHNA and CDR2 YSLEER. V is trimmed back by 2 bases and J by 7 bases, and the junction contains 5 bases that no gene match accounts for. From the cysteine through the phenylalanine, the CDR3 covers 14 amino acids. CDR3 DNA is the only sequence kept; it has 42 bases, read in frame from the first base.

The immunoSEQ Assay was used to sequence TCRbeta CDR3 regions. After extraction, genomic DNA underwent amplification by bias-controlled multiplex PCR, followed by high-throughput sequencing. The study's own analysis went as follows. Collapsing and filtering of sequences were performed to quantify the absolute abundance of each unique TCRbeta CDR3 region. Usable DNA was measured by amplifying reference genes present in all nucleated cells, and TCRbeta template counts were normalized to that usable DNA to estimate T cell fraction. Repertoire TCRs were annotated as SARS-CoV-2-specific when V gene, CDR3 amino acid sequence and J gene were exactly matched to a known reactive TCR set. The reference SARS-CoV-2 TCR set was derived from MIRA and filtered for enrichment in COVID-19-positive ImmuneCODE repertoires, a step that removed public or cross-reactive TCRs. Drawing on the MIRA antigens, annotated TCRs were analysed further at the level of specific ORF or position within ORF. Depth was the summed frequency of annotated unique rearrangements, while breadth was defined as annotated unique rearrangements over total unique productive rearrangements. Two-sided Wilcoxon rank-sum tests were used to compare TCR breadth between groups. TCRdb mirrors the immuneACCESS table, restricted to in-frame sequences. Some clones are absent from its copies; in checked studies, under half trace to an unresolved V gene, and the reason for the others is unknown. That table gives V, J and clone size, and the DNA gave D and trimming. The sample table holds about 350,000 clones, of which around 90% were seen once. Approximately 5.9% of the sample goes to the ten largest clones.

The specimen comprised peripheral blood, sampled in a trial of Ad26.COV2.S vaccine versus placebo. The chain couples TRBV4-3 to TRBJ1-2; the central 9 bases match TRBD1. This receptor was obtained from a person between 18 and 65 years old who received the Ad26.COV2.S COVID-19 vaccine or a placebo. CDR3 protein: CASSQHNRGLGYTF. The nucleotide sequence is given as TGCGCCAGCAGCCAACACAACAGGGGGCTTGGCTACACCTTC.